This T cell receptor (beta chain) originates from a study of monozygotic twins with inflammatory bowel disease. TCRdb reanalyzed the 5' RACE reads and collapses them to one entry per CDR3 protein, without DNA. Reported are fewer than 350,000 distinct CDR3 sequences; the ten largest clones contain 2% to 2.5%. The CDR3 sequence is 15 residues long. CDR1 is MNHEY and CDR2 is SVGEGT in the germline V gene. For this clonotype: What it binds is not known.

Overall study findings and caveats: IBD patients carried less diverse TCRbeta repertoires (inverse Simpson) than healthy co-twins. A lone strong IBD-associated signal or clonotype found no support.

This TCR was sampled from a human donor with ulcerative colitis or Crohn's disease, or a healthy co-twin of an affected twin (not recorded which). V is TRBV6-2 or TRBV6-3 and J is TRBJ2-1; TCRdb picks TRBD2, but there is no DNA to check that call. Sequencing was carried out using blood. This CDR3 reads CASSRGGGPSNEQFF.